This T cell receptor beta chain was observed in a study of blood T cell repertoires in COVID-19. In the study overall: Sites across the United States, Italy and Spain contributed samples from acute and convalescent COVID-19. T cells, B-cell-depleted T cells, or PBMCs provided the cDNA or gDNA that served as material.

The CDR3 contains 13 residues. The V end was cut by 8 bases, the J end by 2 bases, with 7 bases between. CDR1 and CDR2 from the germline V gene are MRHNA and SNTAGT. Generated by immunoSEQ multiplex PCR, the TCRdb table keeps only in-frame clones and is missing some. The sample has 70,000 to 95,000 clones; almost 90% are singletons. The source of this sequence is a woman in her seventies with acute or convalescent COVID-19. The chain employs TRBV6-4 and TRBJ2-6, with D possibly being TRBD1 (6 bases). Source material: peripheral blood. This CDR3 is CASGDTGANVLTF. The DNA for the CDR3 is TGTGCCAGCGGGGACACTGGGGCCAACGTCCTGACTTTC.